The 15 T cell receptor beta chains below were found in one sample sequenced in a study of cytomegalovirus exposure and HLA in healthy donors. PCR amplification relied on 60 Vbeta primers (plus 13 Jbeta primers). Repertoires were generated with immunoSEQ multiplex PCR, while TCRdb's copy carries only in-frame clones and drops some. This sample yields approximately 190,000 clones, of which about 84% are seen a single time; less than 4.5% belongs to the top ten. The sample was PBMCs. The receptors derive from a man aged 50-59 years in good health and CMV-seronegative.

This sequence joins TRBV9 and TRBJ2-3; D may be TRBD1 (6 bases). This CDR3 is 15 amino acids long. V dropped 3 bases and J dropped 0 bases, with 11 bases sitting between them. The germline gives CDR1 SGDLS, CDR2 YYNGEE. The CDR3 region is CASSATGMSTDTQYF. For the CDR3, the DNA is TGTGCCAGCAGCGCAACAGGGATGAGCACAGATACGCAGTATTTT.

The gene calls are TRBV2 and TRBJ2-3; tentative D call: TRBD2 (6 bases). V lost 6 bases to trimming and J lost 4 bases, with 11 bases between them. Germline lookup yields CDR1 SNHLY and CDR2 FYNNEI. The CDR3 is 13 amino acids. The CDR3 nucleotides read TGTGCCAGCAGGGAGGGAAGCCCAGATACGCAGTATTTT. This translates into CASREGSPDTQYF.

The chain recombines TRBV11-2 with TRBJ1-1; 7 nucleotides align to TRBD1. The V segment lost 5 bases and the J segment 6 bases; nucleotides outside the gene matches: 6. The germline V gene encodes CDR1 SGHAT and CDR2 FQNNGV. The CDR3 is 13 amino acids. The CDR3 here is CASSPTGAAEAFF. The CDR3 DNA follows: TGTGCCAGCAGCCCCACAGGGGCGGCTGAAGCTTTCTTT.

The chain is built from TRBV2 and TRBJ1-2; 7 nucleotides align to TRBD1. There are 15 residues in the CDR3. Per germline, CDR1 SNHLY and CDR2 FYNNEI. V gave up 4 bases and J gave up 6 bases; unmatched junction bases: 11. As DNA, the CDR3 is TGTGCCAGCAGTGGAAGACAGGGAGCGAGGCATGGCTACACCTTC. It codes for CASSGRQGARHGYTF.

The genes are TRBV19 and TRBJ1-2; no firm D call. V dropped 2 bases and J dropped 1 base, with 5 bases sitting between them. The CDR3 is made up of 13 amino acids. Germline CDR1 is LNHDA and CDR2 is SQIVND (reference sequence). As DNA, the CDR3 is TGTGCCAGTAGTATAACCTATAACTATGGCTACACCTTC. It yields the protein CASSITYNYGYTF.

The CDR3 DNA sequence: TGTGCCAGCAGGAATGGCGGGGGGACTAGCTACGAGCAGTACTTC. This codes for CASRNGGGTSYEQYF. This chain connects TRBV6-5 to TRBJ2-7; 8 bases match TRBD2. The length of the CDR3 is 15 residues. The V segment lost 6 bases and the J segment 3 bases; nucleotides outside the gene matches: 10. CDR1 is MNHEY and CDR2 is SVGAGI in the germline V gene.

The chain carries TRBV10-3 and TRBJ2-5; TRBD1 matches 10 bases. This CDR3 has 14 residues. Germline V CDR1 and CDR2: ENHRY, SYGVKD. V shed 2 bases and J 6 bases; nucleotides not matched to a gene: 3. Written as DNA, the CDR3 is TGTGCCATCAGTGAGGGGACAGGGGTTAAGACCCAGTACTTC. Residues: CAISEGTGVKTQYF.

This rearrangement joins TRBV11-1 to TRBJ1-2, with D possibly being TRBD1 (5 bases). This CDR3 spans 15 amino acids. Germline CDR1 SGHAT, CDR2 FQDESV (reference sequence). The V end was cut by 5 bases, the J end by 2 bases, with 15 bases between. The DNA of the CDR3 is TGTGCCAGCAGCGCTTCCAGGGCTACGAACTATGGCTACACCTTC. Residues: CASSASRATNYGYTF.

V usage is TRBV27 and J usage is TRBJ2-7, with 10 bases matching TRBD1. The CDR3 is 16 residues long. Germline V gene data show CDR1 as MNHEY and CDR2 as SMNVEV (reference sequence). J lost 6 bases, V lost 5 bases, and 13 bases had no gene match. DNA for the CDR3: TGTGCCAGCAGTAACGGGGACAGGGGAGGGGGGGGCGAGCAGTACTTC. As protein: CASSNGDRGGGGEQYF.

CDR3 DNA sequence: TGTGCCAGCAGCCCAGGGGGCAGCCCTAATTCACCCCTCCACTTT. It is translated as CASSPGGSPNSPLHF. The chain recombines TRBV5-5 with TRBJ1-6, with 8 bases that match TRBD1. The germline V gene encodes CDR1 SGHKS and CDR2 YYEKEE (reference sequence). The CDR3 is 15 amino acids. Trimming removed 4 bases from V and 6 bases from J; junction bases left unmatched: 6.

CDR3 loop: CASSSSGGYNEQFF. CDR3 DNA: TGTGCCAGCAGCTCGAGCGGGGGCTACAATGAGCAGTTCTTC. The chain is built from TRBV7-2 and TRBJ2-1; 8 bases line up with TRBD2. The CDR3 consists of 14 residues. J gave up 3 bases and V 4 bases, and 2 bases lay outside the gene matches. CDR1 SGHTA and CDR2 FQGNSA come from the germline V gene.

This clone was detected once. The genes are TRBV7-2 and TRBJ2-1; possible D gene TRBD2, 6 bases. The V and J ends lost 7 bases and 5 bases respectively, with 18 bases between them. This CDR3 has 15 amino acids. The germline gives CDR1 SGHTA, CDR2 FQGNSA. CDR3 sequence reads: CASTPRLVVDNEQFF. The CDR3 nucleotides read TGTGCCAGCACCCCAAGACTAGTCGTTGACAATGAGCAGTTCTTC.

A word on this clone: The sample has other DNA sequences that encode this CDR3 too. The rearrangement uses TRBV5-1 and TRBJ2-3; 9 nucleotides align to TRBD2. V gave up 4 bases and J gave up 5 bases; unmatched junction bases: 5. The length of the CDR3 is 14 residues. In germline, CDR1 is SGHRS, CDR2 YFSETQ. The CDR3 DNA sequence: TGCGCCAGCAGCCCGGGACTAGCAGGAGATACGCAGTATTTT. Translating it yields CASSPGLAGDTQYF.

This sequence joins TRBV18 and TRBJ2-1; 7 bases match TRBD1. V lost 6 bases and J lost 14; bases outside the gene matches: 7. CDR3 size: 11 residues. From germline, CDR1 is KGHSH and CDR2 LQKENI. CDR3 in DNA: TGTGCCAGCTCCCTTGACAGGGTGGAGTTCTTC. The encoded protein is CASSLDRVEFF. The full variable domain, its missing parts supplied by reference TRBV18 and TRBJ2-1, is NAGVMQNPRHLVRRRGQEARLRCSPMKGHSHVYWYRQLPEEGLKFMVYLQKENIIDESGMPKERFSAEFPKEGPSILRIQQVVRGDSAAYFCASSLDRVEFFGPGTRLTVL.

V is TRBV7-2 and J is TRBJ2-1; TRBD2 aligns across 11 bases. The CDR3 is 17 residues long. After removal of 0 bases from V and 7 bases from J, the junction contained 8 bases not matched to a gene. Per the germline V gene, CDR1 is SGHTA and CDR2 is FQGNSA. The chain's CDR3 is CASSLAASGGSRNEQFF. The CDR3 DNA sequence: TGTGCCAGCAGCTTAGCGGCTAGCGGGGGGTCCCGGAATGAGCAGTTCTTC.